This T cell receptor (beta chain) originates from a study of cytotoxic CD8 clonotypes in ibrutinib-treated CLL. Repertoires were generated with immunoSEQ multiplex PCR, while TCRdb's copy carries only in-frame clones and drops some. The sample lists approximately 300,000 clones; about 80% were seen once. Per germline, CDR1 SGDLS and CDR2 YYNGEE. Deletions cut 1 base from V and 0 bases from J, with 7 bases between. The CDR3 sequence is 14 residues long. The sequence came from a human donor with chronic lymphocytic leukemia. V usage is TRBV9 and J usage is TRBJ1-2; no clear D. Sequenced material: PBMCs, taken before ibrutinib treatment. The CDR3 spells CASSVQASNYGYTF. The CDR3, as DNA: TGTGCCAGCAGCGTACAGGCCTCTAACTATGGCTACACCTTC.